This passage covers 25 T cell receptor beta chains from one sample sequenced in a study of blood T cell repertoires in COVID-19. Assay used: immunoSEQ multiplex PCR; TCRdb lists only in-frame clones, some missing. The table has hundreds of thousands of clones, just over 90% seen once. The specimen sequenced was PBMCs or T cells enriched from blood (not recorded which). These receptors were collected from a woman younger than 30 who had recovered from COVID-19.

This chain connects TRBV5-1 to TRBJ1-1; no definite D call. Trimming removed 1 base at V and 6 bases at J, with 7 bases between. This CDR3 spans 12 amino acids. Per germline, CDR1 SGHRS and CDR2 YFSETQ. The chain's CDR3 is CASSLLGSEAFF. The DNA for the CDR3 is TGCGCCAGCAGCTTGCTGGGCTCTGAAGCTTTCTTT. The entire variable domain, with the rest obtained from reference TRBV5-1 and TRBJ1-1, is as follows: KAGVTQTPRYLIKTRGQQVTLSCSPISGHRSVSWYQQTPGQGLQFLFEYFSETQRNKGNFPGRFSGRQFSNSRSEMNVSTLELGDSALYLCASSLLGSEAFFGQGTRLTVV.

In its sample, this clone was seen once. The V call is TRBV7-8, the J call TRBJ2-1; D remains ambiguous. Germline loops: CDR1 SGHVS, CDR2 FQNEAQ. Trimming stripped 0 bases from V and 3 bases from J, with 15 bases between. The CDR3 spans 17 residues. The CDR3 reads CASSLAATTYYYNEQFF. The CDR3 nucleotides read TGTGCCAGCAGCTTAGCCGCGACCACATACTACTACAATGAGCAGTTCTTC.

This clone has just one count. The rearrangement uses TRBV13 and TRBJ2-1; 13 bases fit TRBD2. The germline V gene has CDR1 PRHDT and CDR2 FYEKMQ (reference sequence). V lost 5 bases to trimming and J lost 5 bases; unmatched junction nucleotides: 3. The CDR3 consists of 15 residues. For the CDR3, the DNA is TGTGCCAGCAGCCTCGGGACTAGCGGGAACAATGAGCAGTTCTTC. Protein product: CASSLGTSGNNEQFF.

This sequence joins TRBV6-5 and TRBJ1-1; 7 bases line up with TRBD1. J was trimmed by 10 bases and V by 9 bases; bases with no gene match: 8. Germline V gene lookup returns CDR1 MNHEY and CDR2 SVGAGI. The CDR3 totals 11 residues. This CDR3 is CASTGASGAFF. The CDR3 bases are TGTGCCAGTACAGGGGCCTCGGGAGCTTTCTTT.

The V gene is TRBV9, the J gene TRBJ1-6; 11 nucleotides match TRBD1. Germline V gene lookup returns CDR1 SGDLS and CDR2 YYNGEE. The CDR3 extends over 16 amino acids. Germline trimming cut 0 bases from V and 10 bases from J; bases unmatched to any gene: 6. For the CDR3, the DNA is TGTGCCAGCAGCGTAGAAGCATGGACAGGGGGCTCACCCCTCCACTTT. Translating it yields CASSVEAWTGGSPLHF.

The chain carries TRBV11-2 and TRBJ1-1; D gene ambiguous. The CDR3 covers 14 residues. The V end lost 5 bases, the J end lost 0 bases, and 10 bases lay between the germline ends. Germline assignment: CDR1 SGHAT and CDR2 FQNNGV. The CDR3 DNA is TGTGCCAGCAGCCGCAACAGAGTGAACACTGAAGCTTTCTTT. Translating it yields CASSRNRVNTEAFF.

The chain recombines TRBV7-9 with TRBJ2-1; 10 nucleotides match TRBD2. The V and J ends lost 5 bases and 6 bases, in that order; junction bases with no gene match: 7. CDR3 length: 15 amino acids. Germline CDR1 is SEHNR and CDR2 is FQNEAQ (reference sequence). CDR3 protein: CASSLGLAERNEQFF. The CDR3 DNA follows: TGTGCCAGCAGCCTTGGACTAGCGGAGCGCAATGAGCAGTTCTTC.

The chain uses TRBV19 and TRBJ1-1; the D is unclear. This CDR3 contains 14 residues. V was trimmed by 7 bases and J by 3 bases, leaving 15 bases between them. Per the germline V gene, CDR1 is LNHDA and CDR2 is SQIVND (reference sequence). The CDR3 protein is CASKRSSPDTEAFF. The CDR3, as DNA: TGTGCCAGTAAGAGATCCTCCCCGGACACTGAAGCTTTCTTT. Complete variable domain (other parts from reference TRBV19 and TRBJ1-1): DGGITQSPKYLFRKEGQNVTLSCEQNLNHDAMYWYRQDPGQGLRLIYYSQIVNDFQKGDIAEGYSVSREKKESFPLTVTSAQKNPTAFYLCASKRSSPDTEAFFGQGTRLTVV.

This clone was detected a few times. The chain has TRBV6-1 and TRBJ2-2; possibly TRBD1 for D (5 bases). Germline assignment: CDR1 MNHNS and CDR2 SASEGT. The CDR3 covers 15 residues. Trimming stripped 2 bases from V and 6 bases from J, with 13 bases between. The chain's CDR3 is CASSETKGDAGELFF. The CDR3 nucleotides are TGTGCCAGCAGTGAAACAAAAGGGGATGCCGGGGAGCTGTTTTTT.

The chain employs TRBV5-1 and TRBJ2-2; D not certain. CDR1 SGHRS and CDR2 YFSETQ come from the germline V gene. This CDR3 contains 14 residues. Trimming left V 1 base short and J 4 bases short, with 8 bases between. CDR3 sequence: CASSLPASTGELFF. The CDR3 nucleotides are TGCGCCAGCAGCTTGCCGGCTAGCACCGGGGAGCTGTTTTTT.

The rearrangement joins TRBV9 to TRBJ2-3; weak D call: TRBD2 (6 bases). V dropped 3 bases and J dropped 1 base, with 12 bases sitting between them. The CDR3 consists of 15 residues. CDR1 is SGDLS and CDR2 is YYNGEE in the germline V gene. The CDR3 loop is CASSATGLRTDTQYF. For the CDR3, the DNA is TGTGCCAGCAGCGCAACGGGACTGCGCACAGATACGCAGTATTTT. The complete variable domain, with remaining parts taken from reference TRBV9 and TRBJ2-3, reads DSGVTQTPKHLITATGQRVTLRCSPRSGDLSVYWYQQSLDQGLQFLIQYYNGEERAKGNILERFSAQQFPDLHSELNLSSLELGDSALYFCASSATGLRTDTQYFGPGTRLTVL.

The chain combines TRBV4-2 with TRBJ2-7, with 8 bases matching TRBD1. J lost 4 bases, V lost 0 bases, and 5 bases had no gene match. This CDR3 spans 15 amino acids. Germline V gives CDR1 LGHNA, CDR2 YNFKEQ. This chain's CDR3 is CASSQEWTGLYEQYF. CDR3 nucleotides: TGTGCCAGCAGCCAAGAGTGGACAGGGTTATACGAGCAGTACTTC.

The chain is built from TRBV7-3 and TRBJ1-2; 7 bases are a match to TRBD1. The germline gives CDR1 SGHTA, CDR2 FQGTGA. There are 16 residues in the CDR3. V was pared by 1 base and J by 5 bases, with 10 bases of the junction left unmatched. The CDR3 DNA sequence: TGTGCCAGCAGCTTAATCCCTACAGGGGCCCTATATGGCTACACCTTC. It codes for CASSLIPTGALYGYTF.

The chain recombines TRBV7-2 with TRBJ1-5; D not certain. The germline V gene encodes CDR1 SGHTA and CDR2 FQGNSA. This CDR3 is 15 amino acids long. V was clipped by 0 bases and J by 7 bases, with 13 bases between them. CDR3 sequence: CASSLAAGAGQPQHF. In DNA, the CDR3 is TGTGCCAGCAGCTTAGCGGCGGGAGCTGGGCAGCCCCAGCATTTT.

This CDR3 is CASSRVRNTEAFF. DNA for the CDR3: TGTGCCAGTAGTAGAGTGAGGAACACTGAAGCTTTCTTT. This chain joins TRBV19 and TRBJ1-1, with D uncertain. The CDR3 runs to 13 residues. Per germline, CDR1 LNHDA and CDR2 SQIVND (reference sequence). V lost 4 bases to trimming and J lost 1 base, with 7 bases between them. The entire variable domain, with the rest obtained from reference TRBV19 and TRBJ1-1, is as follows: DGGITQSPKYLFRKEGQNVTLSCEQNLNHDAMYWYRQDPGQGLRLIYYSQIVNDFQKGDIAEGYSVSREKKESFPLTVTSAQKNPTAFYLCASSRVRNTEAFFGQGTRLTVV.

This chain joins TRBV18 and TRBJ2-7; 11 bases align to TRBD2. There are 19 residues in the CDR3. J was trimmed by 5 bases and V by 6 bases; bases with no gene match: 21. In germline, CDR1 is KGHSH, CDR2 LQKENI. DNA of the CDR3: TGTGCCAGCTCCTTAGGACAACTAGCGGGAGCATCATCCGCCGACGAGCAGTACTTC. Translated: CASSLGQLAGASSADEQYF.

This clone was recorded only once. The rearrangement uses TRBV4-1 and TRBJ2-1; D may be TRBD2 (7 bases). Deletions cut 3 bases from V and 9 bases from J, with 15 bases between. Germline V gene data show CDR1 as MGHRA and CDR2 as YSYEKL. This CDR3 region has 14 residues. CDR3 protein: CASSHQGGGGEQFF. CDR3 bases: TGCGCCAGCAGCCACCAGGGCGGGGGCGGTGAGCAGTTCTTC.

This chain's CDR3 is CASSLGRRYGYTF. The CDR3, as DNA: TGTGCCAGTAGTTTAGGACGGAGGTATGGCTACACCTTC. This rearrangement joins TRBV19 to TRBJ1-2; D call uncertain. V lost 5 bases and J 5 bases, leaving 12 bases between the germline ends. CDR1 is LNHDA, CDR2 SQIVND, per germline (reference sequence). This CDR3 region has 13 residues.

This rearrangement joins TRBV5-6 to TRBJ1-5; 10 nucleotides agree with TRBD1. Germline CDR1 SGHDT, CDR2 YYEEEE. The CDR3 contains 14 residues. With V trimmed by 2 bases and J by 12 bases, 8 bases remained unmatched. Written as DNA, the CDR3 is TGTGCCAGCAGCTTCGACAGGGGGCGCGAGGGCCAGCATTTT. Its translation is CASSFDRGREGQHF.

The genes are TRBV2 and TRBJ2-2; 9 bases are shared with TRBD2. CDR3 length equals 16 residues. The V gene end was trimmed by 4 bases and the J gene end by 4 bases; junction bases not matched to a gene: 7. Per the germline V gene, CDR1 is SNHLY and CDR2 is FYNNEI. CDR3 DNA sequence: TGTGCCAGCAGTGCTCGCGGGAGGGCCGGCACCGGGGAGCTGTTTTTT. Its translation is CASSARGRAGTGELFF. Using reference TRBV2 and TRBJ2-2 for the parts outside the CDR3, the full variable domain is EPEVTQTPSHQVTQMGQEVILRCVPISNHLYFYWYRQILGQKVEFLVSFYNNEISEKSEIFDDQFSVERPDGSNFTLKIRSTKLEDSAMYFCASSARGRAGTGELFFGEGSRLTVL.

This clone was detected once. The rearrangement links TRBV5-5 to TRBJ1-5, with D unclear. Per germline, CDR1 SGHKS and CDR2 YYEKEE (reference sequence). Trimming pared 4 bases from V and 0 bases from J, leaving 14 bases between. The CDR3 has 16 amino acids. The CDR3, as DNA: TGTGCCAGCAGCCCCCGGGGAGGCAATAGCAATCAGCCCCAGCATTTT. Protein: CASSPRGGNSNQPQHF.

This rearrangement joins TRBV3-1 (or the pseudogene TRBV3-2) to TRBJ1-2; D is unclear. This CDR3 region has 15 residues. Trimming left V 0 bases short and J 4 bases short, with 12 bases between. In germline, CDR1 is LGHDT, CDR2 YNNKEL (reference sequence). The CDR3 nucleotides read TGTGCCAGCAGCCAAGATTCACTGATTTCCTATGGCTACACCTTC. Translating gives CASSQDSLISYGYTF.

The chain links TRBV7-2 to TRBJ2-7, with 7 bases matching TRBD2. V lost 1 base and J lost 3; bases outside the gene matches: 3. Per germline, CDR1 SGHTA and CDR2 FQGNSA. This CDR3 has 14 residues. CDR3 sequence reads: CASSLGSSGYEQYF. The CDR3 coding sequence is TGTGCCAGCAGCTTAGGCTCTAGCGGCTACGAGCAGTACTTC.

This chain joins TRBV7-2 and TRBJ2-5; D might be TRBD2 (6 bases). V shed 5 bases and J shed 10 bases, with 35 bases lying between them. The germline gives CDR1 SGHTA, CDR2 FQGNSA. CDR3 length equals 19 residues. CDR3 nucleotides: TGTGCCAGCAGCCCCCCACGCCTCGTCTTCGGGACTCCGGTTTGGATCCAGTACTTC. It is translated as CASSPPRLVFGTPVWIQYF.

This rearrangement joins TRBV5-4 to TRBJ1-2, with no clear D. In germline, CDR1 is SGHNT, CDR2 YYREEE (reference sequence). With 5 bases removed from V and 6 bases from J, the gap between germline ends came to 14 bases. The length of the CDR3 is 13 residues. The CDR3 spells CASRGPTGDGYTF. CDR3 sequence (DNA): TGTGCCAGCAGAGGCCCCACCGGGGATGGCTACACCTTC.